This TCR beta chain was sequenced in a study of cytomegalovirus exposure and HLA in healthy donors. On the study more broadly: Earlier results showed almost 120 million unique TCR beta sequences derived from roughly 180 million T cells. Broader study findings: CMV serostatus was the sole immune exposure information available. In a later analysis, several top co-occurrence clusters appeared linked to parvovirus B19, influenza, CMV and Epstein-Barr virus. Across donors, most TCRs were seen rarely, yet some public ones were widespread.

This clone has just one count. Its antigen is currently unknown. The CDR3 has 14 residues. Trimming removed 5 bases from V and 7 bases from J, with 17 bases in between. CDR1 LNHDA and CDR2 SQIVND come from the germline V gene (reference sequence). Vbeta (60) and Jbeta (13) primers were used in the PCR. Sequenced by immunoSEQ multiplex PCR; TCRdb stores in-frame clones only, minus some. Of some 140,000 clones listed, under 80% are singletons. The TCR comes from a man aged 18 to 30 in good health and CMV-seropositive. Sequencing was performed on PBMCs. The chain links TRBV19 to TRBJ1-2, with D possibly being TRBD1 (6 bases). CDR3 DNA: TGTGCCAGTAGTGGCCGGGTAGGGGGACGTGGCTACACCTTC. As protein: CASSGRVGGRGYTF.